One and the same sample provided the 18 T cell receptor beta chains below, sequenced in a study of shared clonotypes between healthy human individuals. The method was immunoSEQ multiplex PCR; TCRdb's version includes in-frame clones alone and lacks a portion of them. This sample has over a million clones, with over 95% found just once. Sequenced input: naive CD4+ T cells sorted from blood. As to subset: CD45RA+ positively selected. These receptors came from a man aged 30 to 45 in good health.

About this clone: The sample has other DNA sequences that encode this CDR3 too. CDR3 sequence: CASSYSGGYGYTF. In DNA, the CDR3 is TGTGCCAGCAGTTACTCGGGTGGCTATGGCTACACCTTC. The V call is TRBV6-5, the J call TRBJ1-2; D is uncertain. Germline V lookup: CDR1 MNHEY, CDR2 SVGAGI. Trimming took 0 bases from V and 4 from J, leaving 6 bases between them. This CDR3 spans 13 amino acids.

This chain links TRBV5-1 with TRBJ2-1; 7 positions agree with TRBD1. V lost 5 bases and J lost 4; bases outside the gene matches: 9. Looked up from germline, CDR1 is SGHRS and CDR2 is YFSETQ. The CDR3 length is 15 residues. The CDR3 is CASRKQGKGYNEQFF. The DNA of the CDR3 is TGCGCCAGCAGGAAACAGGGGAAGGGATACAATGAGCAGTTCTTC.

The gene calls are TRBV10-1 and TRBJ2-3; 10 bases are a match to TRBD2. Germline V CDR1 and CDR2: WNHNN, SYGVQD (reference sequence). The CDR3 is 16 amino acids. With 3 bases clipped from V and 5 bases from J, the junction kept 8 bases outside the gene matches. The CDR3 region is CASSDLSGRRIDTQYF. The CDR3 DNA reads TGCGCCAGCAGTGACCTTAGCGGGAGGAGGATAGATACGCAGTATTTT.

V usage is TRBV6-5 and J usage is TRBJ2-7; TRBD2 matches at 9 bases. CDR1 is MNHEY, CDR2 SVGAGI, per germline. J gave up 1 base and V 10 bases, and 11 bases lay outside the gene matches. This CDR3 comprises 15 residues. CDR3 protein: CATLDLAGGSYEQYF. The DNA for the CDR3 is TGTGCCACCCTTGATCTGGCGGGAGGGTCCTACGAGCAGTACTTC.

In DNA form, the CDR3 reads TGCGCCAGCAGCCAAGTTCTCGGACAGGGGGGAAACACCATATATTTT. As protein: CASSQVLGQGGNTIYF. J is TRBJ1-3 and V is TRBV4-3, with 9 positions matching TRBD1. Germline loops: CDR1 LGHNA, CDR2 YSLEER. CDR3 length equals 16 residues. Germline trimming cut 1 base from V and 4 bases from J; bases unmatched to any gene: 5.

This chain connects TRBV7-9 to TRBJ2-7, with no clear D. The germline gives CDR1 SEHNR, CDR2 FQNEAQ (reference sequence). CDR3 length: 11 amino acids. V lost 5 bases to trimming and J lost 6 bases, with 8 bases between them. The CDR3 region is CASSGAIEQYF. DNA of the CDR3: TGTGCCAGCAGCGGAGCGATCGAGCAGTACTTC.

The chain uses TRBV19 and TRBJ1-2; TRBD1 matches at 8 bases. Per germline, CDR1 LNHDA and CDR2 SQIVND (reference sequence). V trimming: 3 bases; J trimming: 1 base; junction bases outside the gene matches: 7. The length of the CDR3 is 16 residues. The CDR3 loop reads CASSIDRGRNNYGYTF. Here the CDR3 DNA reads TGTGCCAGTAGTATCGACAGGGGAAGAAATAACTATGGCTACACCTTC.

The CDR3 DNA is TGTGCCAGCAGCCAAGATTTCGCCGGGACTAGCGGGTCACTCACCGGGGAGCTGTTTTTT. Its translation is CASSQDFAGTSGSLTGELFF. The chain uses TRBV14 and TRBJ2-2, with 12 bases matching TRBD2. The junction had 12 bases not matched to a gene; V was cut back by 0 bases and J by 4 bases. There are 20 residues in the CDR3. The germline CDR1 and CDR2 sequences are SGHDN and FVKESK.

This chain connects TRBV7-9 to TRBJ1-4; no definite D call. Germline-derived CDR1 and CDR2 are SEHNR and FQNEAQ (reference sequence). V lost 0 bases to trimming and J lost 4 bases, with 12 bases between them. CDR3 length equals 16 residues. Here the CDR3 reads CASSLARKGSNEKLFF. For the CDR3, the DNA is TGTGCCAGCAGCTTAGCGCGTAAAGGGAGTAATGAAAAACTGTTTTTT.

The V gene is TRBV4-1, the J gene TRBJ2-1, with 8 bases matching TRBD2. CDR3 length: 17 amino acids. Germline assignment: CDR1 MGHRA and CDR2 YSYEKL. The ends lost 0 bases at V and 8 bases at J; junction bases unmatched: 12. Written as DNA, the CDR3 is TGCGCCAGCAGCCAAGACTTTACGGGAGGGAGGATACATGAGCAGTTCTTC. Protein sequence: CASSQDFTGGRIHEQFF.

With regard to this clone: Other DNA sequences in this sample translate to the same CDR3. The rearrangement uses TRBV29-1 and TRBJ1-1; no clear D gene. CDR3 length: 10 residues. Trimming took 7 bases from V and 1 from J, leaving 4 bases between them. Germline CDR1 reads SQVTM; CDR2 reads ANQGSEA. CDR3 nucleotide sequence: TGCAGCGCAAGGAACACTGAAGCTTTCTTT. Its translation is CSARNTEAFF.

About this clone: This CDR3 is also generated by other DNA sequences in the sample. CDR3: CASSLDRNTEAFF. The DNA for the CDR3 is TGTGCCAGCAGCCTAGATCGTAACACTGAAGCTTTCTTT. The rearrangement joins TRBV5-4 to TRBJ1-1; D unclear. The V and J ends lost 4 bases and 2 bases respectively, with 9 bases between them. Germline V CDR1 and CDR2: SGHNT, YYREEE (reference sequence). The CDR3 length is 13 residues.

This sequence joins TRBV30 and TRBJ1-3; D perhaps matches TRBD1 (5 bases). The germline gives CDR1 GTSNPN, CDR2 SVGIG (reference sequence). CDR3 length equals 15 residues. Trimming cost V 3 bases and J 0 bases, with 12 bases left between them. CDR3 loop: CAWSPIGASGNTIYF. The CDR3 nucleotides read TGTGCCTGGAGCCCTATTGGGGCCTCTGGAAACACCATATATTTT.

The rearrangement joins TRBV14 to TRBJ2-2, with 7 bases lining up with TRBD1. With V trimmed by 5 bases and J by 5 bases, 14 bases remained unmatched. Germline V gene data show CDR1 as SGHDN and CDR2 as FVKESK. The CDR3 has 17 residues. The CDR3 DNA reads TGTGCCAGCAGCTTAACCGTAAGGGGGCTTTCAACCGGGGAGCTGTTTTTT. The encoded protein is CASSLTVRGLSTGELFF.

The rearrangement uses TRBV19 and TRBJ2-3; D gene ambiguous. V lost 4 bases and J lost 0, with 11 bases in between. Per germline, CDR1 LNHDA and CDR2 SQIVND (reference sequence). CDR3 length equals 15 residues. The CDR3: CASSNPRKSTDTQYF. The CDR3 DNA reads as TGTGCCAGTAGTAATCCGAGAAAAAGCACAGATACGCAGTATTTT.

CDR3 nucleotides: TGTGCCAGCAGCGTAGCTGAGGGGAACACTGAAGCTTTCTTT. Residues: CASSVAEGNTEAFF. The V call is TRBV9, the J call TRBJ1-1; D gene uncertain. There are 14 residues in the CDR3. With 0 bases removed from V and 1 base from J, the gap between germline ends came to 7 bases. CDR1 and CDR2 (germline): SGDLS, YYNGEE.

The chain couples TRBV28 to TRBJ2-1, with 13 bases matching TRBD2. The germline V gene encodes CDR1 MDHEN and CDR2 SYDVKM. With V trimmed by 5 bases and J by 7 bases, 20 bases remained unmatched. The CDR3 is made up of 20 amino acids. This CDR3 reads CASSNLPWTSGGRHQNEQFF. Here the CDR3 DNA reads TGTGCCAGCAGTAATTTACCGTGGACTAGCGGGGGCCGACACCAGAATGAGCAGTTCTTC.

The chain has TRBV5-1 and TRBJ2-2; 10 bases agree with TRBD2. This CDR3 has 18 residues. V was clipped by 0 bases and J by 4 bases; unmatched bases: 9. The germline CDR1 and CDR2 sequences are SGHRS and YFSETQ. DNA of the CDR3: TGCGCCAGCAGCTTGGACAGGGGTCTAGCGGGAGCCACCGGGGAGCTGTTTTTT. Translated: CASSLDRGLAGATGELFF. Drawing the rest from reference TRBV5-1 and TRBJ2-2, the complete variable domain is KAGVTQTPRYLIKTRGQQVTLSCSPISGHRSVSWYQQTPGQGLQFLFEYFSETQRNKGNFPGRFSGRQFSNSRSEMNVSTLELGDSALYLCASSLDRGLAGATGELFFGEGSRLTVL.